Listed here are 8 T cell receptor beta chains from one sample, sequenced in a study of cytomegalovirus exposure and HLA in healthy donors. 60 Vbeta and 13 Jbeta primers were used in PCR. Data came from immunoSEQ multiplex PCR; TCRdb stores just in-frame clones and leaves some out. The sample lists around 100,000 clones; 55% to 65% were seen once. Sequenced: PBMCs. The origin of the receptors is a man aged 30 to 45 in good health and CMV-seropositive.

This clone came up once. For the CDR3, the DNA is TGTGCCAGCAGCTTAGGACTAGCGGGGGTTGATGCGTTCTTC. This translates into CASSLGLAGVDAFF. The chain carries TRBV11-2 and TRBJ2-1; 12 nucleotides match TRBD2. From germline, CDR1 is SGHAT and CDR2 FQNNGV. CDR3 length: 14 residues. With 1 base clipped from V and 15 bases from J, the junction kept 7 bases outside the gene matches.

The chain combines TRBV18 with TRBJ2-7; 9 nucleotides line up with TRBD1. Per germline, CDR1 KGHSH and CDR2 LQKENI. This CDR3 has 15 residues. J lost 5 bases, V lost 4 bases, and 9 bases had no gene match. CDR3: CASSLTGQGFHEQYF. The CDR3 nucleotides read TGTGCCAGCTCACTAACAGGACAGGGGTTTCACGAGCAGTACTTC.

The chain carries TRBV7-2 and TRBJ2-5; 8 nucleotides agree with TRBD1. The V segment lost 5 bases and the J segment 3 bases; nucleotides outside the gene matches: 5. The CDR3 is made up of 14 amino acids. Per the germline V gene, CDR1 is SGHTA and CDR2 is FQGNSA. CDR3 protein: CASSPWTGKETQYF. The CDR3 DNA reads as TGTGCCAGCAGCCCCTGGACAGGGAAAGAGACCCAGTACTTC.

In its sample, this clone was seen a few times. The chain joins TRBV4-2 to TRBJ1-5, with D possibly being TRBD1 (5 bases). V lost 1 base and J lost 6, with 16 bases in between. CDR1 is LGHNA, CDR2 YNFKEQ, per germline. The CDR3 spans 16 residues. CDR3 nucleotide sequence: TGTGCCAGCAGCCAAGTCCGGGGGGAAGAGTCTCAGCCCCAGCATTTT. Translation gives CASSQVRGEESQPQHF.

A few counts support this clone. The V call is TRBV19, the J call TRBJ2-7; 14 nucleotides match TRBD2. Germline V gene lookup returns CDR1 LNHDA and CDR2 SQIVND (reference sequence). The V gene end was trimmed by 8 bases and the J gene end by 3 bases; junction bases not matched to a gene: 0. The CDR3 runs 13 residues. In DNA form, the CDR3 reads TGTGCCAGTGGGACTAGCGGGGGCTACGAGCAGTACTTC. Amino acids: CASGTSGGYEQYF.

The CDR3 DNA reads TGTGCCACCAGCAGACCGGGACAGGGGACTGAAGCTTTCTTT. This codes for CATSRPGQGTEAFF. The chain employs TRBV15 and TRBJ1-1; 10 bases match TRBD1. This CDR3 is 14 amino acids long. Unmatched junction bases numbered 2, after V lost 2 bases and J lost 5 bases. The germline CDR1 and CDR2 sequences are LNHNV and YYDKDF (reference sequence). The complete variable domain, with remaining parts taken from reference TRBV15 and TRBJ1-1, reads DAMVIQNPRYQVTQFGKPVTLSCSQTLNHNVMYWYQQKSSQAPKLLFHYYDKDFNNEADTPDNFQSRRPNTSFCFLDIRSPGLGDTAMYLCATSRPGQGTEAFFGQGTRLTVV.

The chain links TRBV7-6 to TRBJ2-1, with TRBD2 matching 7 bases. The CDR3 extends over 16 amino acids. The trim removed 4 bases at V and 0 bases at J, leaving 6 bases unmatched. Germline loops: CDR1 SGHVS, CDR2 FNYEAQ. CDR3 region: CASSSLGGSSYNEQFF. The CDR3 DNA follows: TGTGCCAGCAGCTCGTTGGGGGGGAGCTCCTACAATGAGCAGTTCTTC.

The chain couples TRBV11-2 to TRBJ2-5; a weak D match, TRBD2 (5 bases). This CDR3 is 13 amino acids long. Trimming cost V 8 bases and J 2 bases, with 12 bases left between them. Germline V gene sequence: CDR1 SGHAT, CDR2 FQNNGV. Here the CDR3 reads CASGLALQETQYF. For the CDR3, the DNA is TGTGCCAGCGGACTTGCACTACAAGAGACCCAGTACTTC.